The clone carrying this T cell receptor (beta chain) was seen more than once but under ten times. This entry is derived from a study of T-cell memory formation after mild COVID-19. MiXCR, run by TCRdb on the 5' RACE reads, gives a single entry per CDR3 protein. The table has 500,000 to 550,000 distinct CDR3 sequences, 20% seen once. The sample taken for sequencing was PBMCs or a T cell subset sorted from them (not recorded which). The origin of this receptor is an adult woman who had mild COVID-19 (a few samples of this study predate the infection). Cell type and time point are not known.

The CDR3 region is CASSQDYIAGGPNTGELFF. The CDR3 nucleotides read TGCGCCAGCAGCCAAGACTACATTGCGGGAGGGCCCAACACCGGGGAGCTGTTTTTT. V is TRBV4-3 and J is TRBJ2-2, with TRBD2 matching over 9 bases. With V trimmed by 0 bases and J by 2 bases, 10 bases remained unmatched. Germline CDR1 and CDR2: LGHNA and YSLEER. The CDR3 is 19 amino acids.